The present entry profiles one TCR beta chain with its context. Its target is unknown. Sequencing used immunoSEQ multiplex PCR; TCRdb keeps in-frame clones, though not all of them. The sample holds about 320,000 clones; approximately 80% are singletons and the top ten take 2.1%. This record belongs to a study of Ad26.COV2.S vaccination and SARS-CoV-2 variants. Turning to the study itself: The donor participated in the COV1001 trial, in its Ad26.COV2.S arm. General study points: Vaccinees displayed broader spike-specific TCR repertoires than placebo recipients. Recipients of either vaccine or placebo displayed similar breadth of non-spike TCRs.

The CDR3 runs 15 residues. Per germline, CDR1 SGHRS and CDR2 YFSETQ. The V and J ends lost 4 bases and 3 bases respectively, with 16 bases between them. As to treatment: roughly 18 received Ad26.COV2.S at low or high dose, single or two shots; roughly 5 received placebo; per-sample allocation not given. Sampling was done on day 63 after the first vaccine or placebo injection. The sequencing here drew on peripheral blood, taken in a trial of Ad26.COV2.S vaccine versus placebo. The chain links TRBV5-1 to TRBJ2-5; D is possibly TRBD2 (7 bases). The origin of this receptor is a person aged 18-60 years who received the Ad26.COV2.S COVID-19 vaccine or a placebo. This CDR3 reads CASSLNVGGEETQYF. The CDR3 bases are TGCGCCAGCAGCCTCAACGTAGGGGGGGAAGAGACCCAGTACTTC.